Presented here are 25 T cell receptor beta chains from one specimen sequenced in a study of blood T cell repertoires in COVID-19. Using immunoSEQ multiplex PCR, the repertoire was profiled, and TCRdb retains in-frame clones only, with some absent. The table lists hundreds of thousands of clones, roughly 90% of them singletons, with about 3% in the top ten. Specimen: PBMCs or T cells enriched from blood (not recorded which). The receptor source for this set is a woman aged 45-65 years who had recovered from COVID-19.

The chain is built from TRBV28 and TRBJ1-1; no clear D gene. The CDR3 has 17 residues. V lost 5 bases and J 0 bases, leaving 19 bases between the germline ends. CDR1 and CDR2 (germline): MDHEN, SYDVKM. CDR3 in amino acids: CASSTAIAAGMNTEAFF. In DNA form, the CDR3 reads TGTGCCAGCAGTACAGCTATTGCCGCGGGAATGAACACTGAAGCTTTCTTT. The variable domain in full, with the rest retrieved from reference TRBV28 and TRBJ1-1, is DVKVTQSSRYLVKRTGEKVFLECVQDMDHENMFWYRQDPGLGLRLIYFSYDVKMKEKGDIPEGYSVSREKKERFSLILESASTNQTSMYLCASSTAIAAGMNTEAFFGQGTRLTVV.

V and J are TRBV3-1 (or the pseudogene TRBV3-2) and TRBJ2-2; TRBD2 matches 15 bases. J lost 6 bases, V lost 4 bases, and 9 bases had no gene match. This CDR3 spans 18 amino acids. Per the germline V gene, CDR1 is LGHDT and CDR2 is YNNKEL (reference sequence). CDR3 coding DNA: TGTGCCAGCAGCCTCCGGACTAGCGGGAGGGCCCAGTCCGGGGAGCTGTTTTTT. Protein product: CASSLRTSGRAQSGELFF.

The chain joins TRBV28 to TRBJ1-2; D possibly corresponds to TRBD1 (5 bases). CDR3 length: 13 amino acids. Germline loops: CDR1 MDHEN, CDR2 SYDVKM. V was trimmed by 6 bases and J by 1 base, leaving 9 bases between them. The CDR3 reads CASRGPNNYGYTF. The CDR3 DNA sequence: TGTGCCAGCAGGGGGCCGAATAACTATGGCTACACCTTC.

The J gene is TRBJ1-2, the V gene TRBV28, with a weak D call TRBD1 (5 bases). This CDR3 has 12 amino acids. With 3 bases removed from V and 7 bases from J, the gap between germline ends came to 9 bases. Germline V gene data show CDR1 as MDHEN and CDR2 as SYDVKM. CDR3 coding DNA: TGTGCCAGCAGTTTGGGGGACTTTGGCTACACCTTC. Amino acid sequence: CASSLGDFGYTF.

J is TRBJ2-1 and V is TRBV28; 10 nucleotides match TRBD1. CDR3 size: 16 residues. Trimming took 7 bases from V and 4 from J; bases not matched to a gene: 10. Per germline, CDR1 MDHEN and CDR2 SYDVKM. CDR3 DNA: TGTGCCAGCACCTACGGAGGGACAGGGGTTTACAATGAGCAGTTCTTC. This encodes CASTYGGTGVYNEQFF.

The chain links TRBV29-1 to TRBJ1-3; 7 nucleotides align to TRBD1. V trimming: 5 bases; J trimming: 3 bases; junction bases outside the gene matches: 4. Germline loops: CDR1 SQVTM, CDR2 ANQGSEA. The CDR3 covers 13 residues. The CDR3 nucleotides read TGCAGCGTTAGGACAGGCGGTGGAAACACCATATATTTT. Its translation: CSVRTGGGNTIYF.

V and J are TRBV6-6 and TRBJ1-5, with 7 bases lining up with TRBD1. The V segment lost 4 bases and the J segment 1 base; nucleotides outside the gene matches: 7. The CDR3 runs 16 residues. Germline V gene sequence: CDR1 MNHNY, CDR2 SVGAGI (reference sequence). DNA of the CDR3: TGTGCCAGCAGTTCCGGGACAGCGTTAAGCAATCAGCCCCAGCATTTT. It is translated as CASSSGTALSNQPQHF.

V gene TRBV5-1 combines with J gene TRBJ1-4; D remains ambiguous. CDR1 and CDR2 (germline): SGHRS, YFSETQ. This CDR3 has 15 residues. Trimming removed 1 base from V and 2 bases from J, with 9 bases in between. The CDR3 nucleotides read TGCGCCAGCAGCTTGTCGGGAGGTACTAATGAAAAACTGTTTTTT. Amino acids: CASSLSGGTNEKLFF.

The chain joins TRBV4-3 to TRBJ2-4; tentative D call: TRBD1 (5 bases). The CDR3 is made up of 15 amino acids. Trimming took off 0 bases at V and 9 bases at J, with 15 bases between the two ends. In germline, CDR1 is LGHNA, CDR2 YSLEER. For the CDR3, the DNA is TGCGCCAGCAGCCAAGATCCGGGCGCCCAGGGCATTCAGTACTTC. It translates to CASSQDPGAQGIQYF.

The V and J genes are TRBV27 and TRBJ1-4, with 8 bases aligning to TRBD1. With V trimmed by 5 bases and J by 10 bases, 3 bases remained unmatched. The CDR3 extends over 12 amino acids. Germline CDR1 reads MNHEY; CDR2 reads SMNVEV (reference sequence). The CDR3 nucleotides are TGTGCCAGCAGTGACAGGGGTCGAAAACTGTTTTTT. Translating gives CASSDRGRKLFF. Complete variable domain (other parts from reference TRBV27 and TRBJ1-4): EAQVTQNPRYLITVTGKKLTVTCSQNMNHEYMSWYRQDPGLGLRQIYYSMNVEVTDKGDVPEGYKVSRKEKRNFPLILESPSPNQTSLYFCASSDRGRKLFFGSGTQLSVL.

The V call is TRBV28, the J call TRBJ1-5, with 11 bases fitting TRBD1. This CDR3 region has 14 residues. Germline V lookup: CDR1 MDHEN, CDR2 SYDVKM. J gave up 6 bases and V 10 bases, and 8 bases lay outside the gene matches. This chain's CDR3 is CATNRDRGFQPQHF. CDR3 nucleotides: TGTGCCACCAACCGGGACAGGGGGTTTCAGCCCCAGCATTTT.

J is TRBJ2-4 and V is TRBV20-1; TRBD2 matches at 15 bases. The CDR3 covers 19 residues. The trim removed 3 bases at V and 5 bases at J, leaving 14 bases unmatched. Germline loops: CDR1 DFQATT, CDR2 SNEGSKA (reference sequence). CDR3 nucleotide sequence: TGCAGTGCTAGTAAAATCCAAGGACTAGCGGGAGGGCCTGAAAACATTCAGTACTTC. This encodes CSASKIQGLAGGPENIQYF.

CDR3 protein: CATSDGTGEYSNQPQHF. The CDR3 region has the DNA TGTGCCACCAGTGATGGGACAGGGGAGTATAGCAATCAGCCCCAGCATTTT. The chain employs TRBV24-1 and TRBJ1-5, with TRBD1 identical over 10 bases. V trimming: 3 bases; J trimming: 0 bases; junction bases outside the gene matches: 4. The CDR3 extends over 17 amino acids. Germline-derived CDR1 and CDR2 are KGHDR and SFDVKD.

The rearrangement links TRBV16 to TRBJ2-2; 8 bases are a match to TRBD2. V shed 0 bases and J 7 bases; nucleotides not matched to a gene: 7. The V gene's germline CDR1 is KGHSY and CDR2 FQNENV. This CDR3 has 16 amino acids. The CDR3 bases are TGTGCCAGCAGCCAATCTGCGGGGGGCGCCGACGGGGAGCTGTTTTTT. Encoded protein: CASSQSAGGADGELFF.

This clone was seen a handful of times. J is TRBJ1-6 and V is TRBV21-1; the listed D gene, TRBD1, was not tested against the DNA. TRBV21-1 is a documented pseudogene. This CDR3 is 15 amino acids long. As DNA, the CDR3 is TGTGCCAGCAGCAGATCCGGGACAGACTATTCACCCCTCCACTTT. Amino acid sequence: CASSRSGTDYSPLHF.

This chain uses TRBV6-2 or TRBV6-3 with TRBJ1-6, with TRBD1 matching 9 bases. This CDR3 has 15 residues. Germline-derived CDR1 and CDR2 are MNHEY and SVGEGT. V shed 2 bases and J 9 bases; nucleotides not matched to a gene: 5. The CDR3 spells CASSYPQGAFSPLHF. The CDR3 DNA is TGTGCCAGCAGTTACCCACAGGGGGCTTTTTCACCCCTCCACTTT.

The genes are TRBV4-3 and TRBJ2-5, with a possible D match to TRBD2 (5 bases). The CDR3 spans 15 residues. V dropped 0 bases and J dropped 7 bases, with 15 bases sitting between them. From germline, CDR1 is LGHNA and CDR2 YSLEER. The CDR3 sequence: CASSQEISVRGTQYF. As DNA, the CDR3 is TGCGCCAGCAGCCAAGAAATCAGCGTTCGGGGGACCCAGTACTTC.

This chain links TRBV11-2 with TRBJ2-1; TRBD1 agrees at 9 bases. V was clipped by 2 bases and J by 10 bases; unmatched bases: 12. Per germline, CDR1 SGHAT and CDR2 FQNNGV. The CDR3 consists of 16 residues. The CDR3 loop is CASSLPGTGWPDEQFF. CDR3 nucleotides: TGTGCCAGCAGCTTACCCGGGACAGGGTGGCCGGACGAGCAGTTCTTC.

This clone was seen only a few times. The genes are TRBV9 and TRBJ1-2; D gene unclear. This CDR3 has 14 amino acids. Trimming pared 3 bases from V and 6 bases from J, leaving 15 bases between. Germline-derived CDR1 and CDR2 are SGDLS and YYNGEE. Here the CDR3 reads CASSAITTYDGYTF. In DNA form, the CDR3 reads TGTGCCAGCAGCGCGATAACGACATATGATGGCTACACCTTC.

The chain carries TRBV13 and TRBJ1-2; no clear D. The CDR3 contains 16 residues. From germline, CDR1 is PRHDT and CDR2 FYEKMQ (reference sequence). V gave up 0 bases and J gave up 2 bases, with 13 bases separating them. Here the CDR3 DNA reads TGTGCCAGCAGCTTAGGTTCGGGGTCGGGGAACTATGGCTACACCTTC. Translated: CASSLGSGSGNYGYTF.

The chain employs TRBV7-2 and TRBJ1-5; 11 bases are a match to TRBD1. V lost 3 bases, J lost 6 bases, and 4 bases stayed unmatched. The CDR3 is 15 residues long. Looked up from germline, CDR1 is SGHTA and CDR2 is FQGNSA. Written as DNA, the CDR3 is TGTGCCAGCAGCTTGGACAGGGGGCAAGGTCAGCCCCAGCATTTT. It translates to CASSLDRGQGQPQHF.

In this sample, this clone turned up once. The chain employs TRBV19 and TRBJ1-5; D ambiguous. Germline V gives CDR1 LNHDA, CDR2 SQIVND (reference sequence). This CDR3 is built from 14 residues. The V and J ends lost 6 bases and 8 bases respectively, with 17 bases between them. Here the CDR3 DNA reads TGTGCCAGTAGACAGACGGCTTTAATCGAGCCCCAGCATTTT. Translated, it gives CASRQTALIEPQHF. Together with reference TRBV19 and TRBJ1-5, the CDR3 gives the full variable domain: DGGITQSPKYLFRKEGQNVTLSCEQNLNHDAMYWYRQDPGQGLRLIYYSQIVNDFQKGDIAEGYSVSREKKESFPLTVTSAQKNPTAFYLCASRQTALIEPQHFGDGTRLSIL.

The chain uses TRBV28 and TRBJ1-5; TRBD1 matches at 7 bases. The CDR3 extends over 14 amino acids. After removal of 6 bases from V and 3 bases from J, the junction contained 5 bases not matched to a gene. CDR1 and CDR2 from the germline V gene are MDHEN and SYDVKM. CDR3 sequence: CASSHDRVNQPQHF. The CDR3 DNA is TGTGCCAGCAGCCATGACAGGGTCAATCAGCCCCAGCATTTT.

Only a few counts were recorded for this clone. The genes are TRBV11-2 and TRBJ1-1; 10 nucleotides agree with TRBD1. The length of the CDR3 is 15 residues. Trimming removed 5 bases from V and 4 bases from J; junction bases left unmatched: 7. CDR1 is SGHAT and CDR2 is FQNNGV in the germline V gene. CDR3 loop: CASSTRGTGVTEAFF. The CDR3 DNA is TGTGCCAGCAGCACCCGGGGGACAGGGGTCACTGAAGCTTTCTTT.

This clone was counted between two and nine times. The chain links TRBV5-1 to TRBJ1-3; perhaps TRBD1 as D (6 bases). The CDR3 spans 15 residues. CDR1 and CDR2 (germline): SGHRS, YFSETQ. Trimming left V 0 bases short and J 2 bases short, with 9 bases between. The CDR3 region has the DNA TGCGCCAGCAGCTTGGAGGGGACACCTGGAAACACCATATATTTT. The encoded protein is CASSLEGTPGNTIYF.